The 22 T cell receptor beta chains below all came from one sample that was sequenced in a study of cytomegalovirus exposure and HLA in healthy donors. 60 Vbeta and 13 Jbeta primers were used in PCR. Assay used: immunoSEQ multiplex PCR; TCRdb lists only in-frame clones, some missing. The sample has about 150,000 clones, 80% seen once. Sequencing was carried out using PBMCs. Receptors were obtained from a woman aged 40 to 49 in good health and CMV-seropositive.

This sequence joins TRBV7-5 and TRBJ2-1; TRBD2, the D gene given by the table, was not confirmed from the DNA. TRBV7-5 is described as a pseudogene. The CDR3 has 17 residues. For the CDR3, the DNA is TGTGTCAGAAGCTTAGGGACTAGCGGGAGGGGCCACAATGAGCAGTTCTTC. The encoded protein is CVRSLGTSGRGHNEQFF.

This rearrangement joins TRBV28 to TRBJ1-2, with TRBD1 matching over 7 bases. The CDR3 contains 16 residues. V shed 6 bases, J shed 2 bases, and the junction held 12 bases outside the gene matches. Germline V gene data show CDR1 as MDHEN and CDR2 as SYDVKM. The CDR3 DNA reads TGTGCCAGCAGCTACCTGGGGCAGGGGGAGAACTATGGCTACACCTTC. Translating it yields CASSYLGQGENYGYTF.

In its sample, this clone was seen once. This chain links TRBV11-2 with TRBJ1-3; TRBD1 aligns across 9 bases. Per the germline V gene, CDR1 is SGHAT and CDR2 is FQNNGV. V lost 3 bases, J lost 5 bases, and 11 bases stayed unmatched. The CDR3 contains 17 residues. CDR3 loop: CASSFGRDRALRNTIYF. CDR3 bases: TGTGCCAGCAGCTTCGGGCGGGACAGGGCGTTAAGAAACACCATATATTTT.

This chain uses TRBV18 with TRBJ2-2; no clear D gene. In germline, CDR1 is KGHSH, CDR2 LQKENI. This CDR3 contains 18 residues. Trimming shortened V by 5 bases and J by 0 bases, and 19 bases separated the two germline ends. CDR3 bases: TGTGCCAGCTCAGCGATTGGTCCCCGAACCGCGAACACCGGGGAGCTGTTTTTT. It yields the protein CASSAIGPRTANTGELFF.

The genes are TRBV4-1 and TRBJ2-5; weak D call: TRBD2 (6 bases). The CDR3 is 14 amino acids. V dropped 1 base and J dropped 5 bases, with 11 bases sitting between them. Germline CDR1 is MGHRA and CDR2 is YSYEKL. The CDR3, as DNA: TGCGCCAGCAGCCAAGGGAGTCGGGAGGAGACCCAGTACTTC. Protein product: CASSQGSREETQYF.

This clone was found a few times. V is TRBV2 and J is TRBJ1-4; unclear D gene. This CDR3 has 13 amino acids. Trimming stripped 6 bases from V and 5 bases from J, with 10 bases between. Germline V gene data show CDR1 as SNHLY and CDR2 as FYNNEI. CDR3 sequence (DNA): TGTGCCAGCAGGGAGAGCGGGAATGAAAAACTGTTTTTT. It translates to CASRESGNEKLFF.

The chain is built from TRBV5-4 and TRBJ2-2; tentatively, D is TRBD1 (7 bases). The V gene lost 3 bases and the J gene lost 0 bases, with 18 bases spanning the gap. There are 18 residues in the CDR3. Germline CDR1 is SGHNT and CDR2 is YYREEE (reference sequence). CDR3 residues: CASSYRTGGIANTGELFF. The DNA of the CDR3 is TGTGCCAGCAGCTACCGGACAGGAGGGATCGCGAACACCGGGGAGCTGTTTTTT. The full variable domain, with the rest looked up from reference TRBV5-4 and TRBJ2-2, is ETGVTQSPTHLIKTRGQQVTLRCSSQSGHNTVSWYQQALGQGPQFIFQYYREEENGRGNFPPRFSGLQFPNYSSELNVNALELDDSALYLCASSYRTGGIANTGELFFGEGSRLTVL.

The rearrangement joins TRBV4-2 to TRBJ1-4, with 10 nucleotides matching TRBD1. V dropped 0 bases and J dropped 7; count of bases not matched to a gene: 2. The CDR3 spans 15 residues. Germline assignment: CDR1 LGHNA and CDR2 YNFKEQ. The CDR3 nucleotides read TGTGCCAGCAGCCAAGACGGGACAGGGGCTGAAAAACTGTTTTTT. Residues: CASSQDGTGAEKLFF.

This clone has a single count. The V gene is TRBV5-4, the J gene TRBJ1-5; D is possibly TRBD1 (5 bases). Per germline, CDR1 SGHNT and CDR2 YYREEE (reference sequence). V was pared by 4 bases and J by 0 bases, with 11 bases between. This CDR3 spans 15 amino acids. The chain's CDR3 is CASSPAGYSNQPQHF. The CDR3 DNA reads as TGTGCCAGCAGCCCGGCAGGGTATAGCAATCAGCCCCAGCATTTT.

J is TRBJ1-5 and V is TRBV27; D perhaps matches TRBD1 (6 bases). CDR1 and CDR2 from the germline V gene are MNHEY and SMNVEV (reference sequence). The CDR3 is 13 amino acids. Trimming took off 5 bases at V and 4 bases at J, with 9 bases between the two ends. The CDR3 is CASSHRENQPQHF. CDR3 DNA sequence: TGTGCCAGCAGTCACAGGGAAAATCAGCCCCAGCATTTT.

This chain uses TRBV18 with TRBJ1-2, with D possibly TRBD1 on 5 matching bases. This CDR3 has 15 residues. The ends were cut back, 3 bases at V and 1 base at J, with 12 bases in the middle. Germline V gives CDR1 KGHSH, CDR2 LQKENI. The CDR3 sequence is CASSPSGWDNYGYTF. CDR3 nucleotides: TGTGCCAGCTCACCGTCAGGGTGGGATAACTATGGCTACACCTTC. Full variable domain (rest looked up from reference TRBV18 and TRBJ1-2): NAGVMQNPRHLVRRRGQEARLRCSPMKGHSHVYWYRQLPEEGLKFMVYLQKENIIDESGMPKERFSAEFPKEGPSILRIQQVVRGDSAAYFCASSPSGWDNYGYTFGSGTRLTVV.

The rearrangement links TRBV19 to TRBJ2-7; 7 bases agree with TRBD2. The junction had 4 bases not matched to a gene; V was cut back by 2 bases and J by 0 bases. CDR1 LNHDA and CDR2 SQIVND come from the germline V gene (reference sequence). The CDR3 consists of 15 residues. This chain's CDR3 is CASSILADASYEQYF. The CDR3 bases are TGTGCCAGTAGTATACTAGCGGACGCCTCCTACGAGCAGTACTTC.

The J gene is TRBJ2-2, the V gene TRBV30; the D is unclear. The germline gives CDR1 GTSNPN, CDR2 SVGIG (reference sequence). CDR3 length: 13 residues. Trimming left V 3 bases short and J 10 bases short, with 15 bases between. CDR3 in amino acids: CAWRPDFYLELFF. DNA of the CDR3: TGTGCCTGGAGACCCGACTTCTACCTGGAGCTGTTTTTT.

The chain links TRBV27 to TRBJ2-3; 15 bases map to TRBD2. The CDR3 is 20 residues long. The trim removed 5 bases at V and 1 base at J, leaving 13 bases unmatched. Germline assignment: CDR1 MNHEY and CDR2 SMNVEV (reference sequence). This chain's CDR3 is CASSPSRTSGRVRGTDTQYF. The CDR3 bases are TGTGCCAGCAGTCCATCCCGGACTAGCGGGAGGGTTCGAGGCACAGATACGCAGTATTTT.

V usage is TRBV29-1 and J usage is TRBJ2-3; tentative D call: TRBD1 (5 bases). V dropped 3 bases and J dropped 1 base, with 11 bases sitting between them. The CDR3 is 14 residues long. Germline V CDR1 and CDR2: SQVTM, ANQGSEA. In DNA, the CDR3 is TGCAGCGTTGAGGGGCCCTCTGGCACAGATACGCAGTATTTT. Translation: CSVEGPSGTDTQYF.

CDR3 amino acids: CASSSTGSTDTQYF. The CDR3 coding sequence is TGTGCCAGCAGCTCGACAGGATCCACAGATACGCAGTATTTT. The chain carries TRBV5-6 and TRBJ2-3; D may be TRBD1 (6 bases). Germline loops: CDR1 SGHDT, CDR2 YYEEEE. CDR3 length: 14 amino acids. Trimming removed 3 bases at V and 2 bases at J, with 10 bases between.

The V call is TRBV18, the J call TRBJ2-1; D is perhaps TRBD2 (5 bases). CDR3 size: 14 residues. Trimming shortened V by 4 bases and J by 5 bases, and 12 bases separated the two germline ends. The germline gives CDR1 KGHSH, CDR2 LQKENI. CDR3 region: CASSLGGPDNEQFF. In DNA form, the CDR3 reads TGTGCCAGCTCACTGGGCGGGCCTGACAATGAGCAGTTCTTC.

Details on this clone: The junction differs from germline at one of its ends, possibly a read error. CDR3 coding DNA: TGTGCCAGCAGTTACGACAAGGGGAACCCAAGAGAGGCCCAGTACTTC. Its protein is CASSYDKGNPREAQYF. V is TRBV6-5 and J is TRBJ2-5; TRBD1 might be the D (5 bases). Germline-derived CDR1 and CDR2 are MNHEY and SVGAGI. The CDR3 sequence is 16 residues long.

The rearrangement uses TRBV5-1 and TRBJ1-5, with a possible D match to TRBD1 (6 bases). The V gene lost 4 bases and the J gene lost 3 bases, with 20 bases spanning the gap. CDR3 length equals 17 residues. Per the germline V gene, CDR1 is SGHRS and CDR2 is YFSETQ. CDR3 DNA: TGCGCCAGCAGCGCAAATCCAACGGGGGGCCTCAATCAGCCCCAGCATTTT. This encodes CASSANPTGGLNQPQHF.

For the CDR3, the DNA is TGTGCCACCCGCGCGGGTAGCAATCAGCCCCAGCATTTT. Encoded protein: CATRAGSNQPQHF. The J gene is TRBJ1-5, the V gene TRBV2; D remains ambiguous. V gave up 10 bases and J gave up 0 bases, with 10 bases separating them. The CDR3 is 13 amino acids. The germline V gene has CDR1 SNHLY and CDR2 FYNNEI.

The V call is TRBV6-6, the J call TRBJ2-7, with D possibly being TRBD1 (7 bases). Germline loops: CDR1 MNHNY, CDR2 SVGAGI (reference sequence). The CDR3 extends over 13 amino acids. Trimming took 3 bases from V and 10 from J, leaving 16 bases between them. The CDR3 sequence is CASSYPLEGAQYF. CDR3 DNA sequence: TGTGCCAGCAGTTATCCGCTGGAGGGGGCTCAGTACTTC.

The rearrangement links TRBV2 to TRBJ2-7, with D maybe TRBD2 (5 bases). Germline-derived CDR1 and CDR2 are SNHLY and FYNNEI. This CDR3 region has 14 residues. V was pared by 5 bases and J by 2 bases, with 13 bases between. CDR3 protein: CASSIGILAYEQYF. CDR3 DNA: TGTGCCAGCAGTATCGGGATCCTTGCCTACGAGCAGTACTTC.